These T cell receptor beta chains were read from a single sample in a study of cytomegalovirus exposure and HLA in healthy donors. The protocol was immunoSEQ multiplex PCR, while the TCRdb copy is restricted to in-frame clones and leaves out a portion. The table includes more than 65,000 clones, 76% detected once. The sequenced material came from PBMCs. The receptors stem from a man in his forties in good health and CMV-seronegative. Both conserved end residues are part of each CDR3. A D gene is named only where the DNA matches it firmly. Part of the rows lack a size; the others show once, few, many or a class for expanded clones.

v_gene: TRBV7-8
d_gene: NA
j_gene: TRBJ2-1
abundance: NA
CDR3aa: CASSFTGRGVSEQFF
CDR3nt: TGTGCCAGCAGCTTCACCGGTCGTGGTGTAAGTGAGCAGTTCTTC

v_gene: TRBV28
d_gene: TRBD2
j_gene: TRBJ2-3
abundance: NA
CDR3aa: CASSTSGGRTDTQYF
CDR3nt: TGTGCCAGTAGTACTAGCGGGGGACGCACAGATACGCAGTATTTT

v_gene: TRBV25-1
d_gene: NA
j_gene: TRBJ2-3
abundance: NA
CDR3aa: CASSEGRSTDTQYF
CDR3nt: TGTGCCAGCAGTGAAGGGCGAAGCACAGATACGCAGTATTTT

v_gene: TRBV7-3
d_gene: TRBD1
j_gene: TRBJ2-1
abundance: few
CDR3aa: CASCPGTGEGEQFF
CDR3nt: TGTGCCAGCTGCCCCGGGACAGGGGAGGGTGAGCAGTTCTTC

v_gene: TRBV19
d_gene: NA
j_gene: TRBJ2-7
abundance: few
CDR3aa: CASSIGGRLLLGEQYF
CDR3nt: TGTGCCAGTAGTATAGGAGGCCGGCTCTTGTTAGGCGAGCAGTACTTC

v_gene: TRBV2
d_gene: TRBD1
j_gene: TRBJ1-1
abundance: NA
CDR3aa: CASRGTVNTEAFF
CDR3nt: TGTGCCAGCAGGGGGACAGTGAACACTGAAGCTTTCTTT

v_gene: TRBV7-2
d_gene: NA
j_gene: TRBJ1-4
abundance: few
CDR3aa: CASSLLGGRPNEKLFF
CDR3nt: TGTGCCAGCAGCTTGTTGGGAGGCAGACCCAATGAAAAACTGTTTTTT

v_gene: TRBV13
d_gene: NA
j_gene: TRBJ2-5
abundance: once
CDR3aa: CASRLQAGETQYF
CDR3nt: TGTGCCAGCAGGCTCCAGGCTGGGGAGACCCAGTACTTC

v_gene: TRBV4-2
d_gene: TRBD2
j_gene: TRBJ2-1
abundance: NA
CDR3aa: CASSQGAGGPMNEQFF
CDR3nt: TGTGCCAGCAGCCAAGGAGCGGGGGGGCCAATGAATGAGCAGTTCTTC

v_gene: TRBV28
d_gene: NA
j_gene: TRBJ2-7
abundance: few
CDR3aa: CASSRQYEQYF
CDR3nt: TGTGCCAGCAGTCGACAGTACGAGCAGTACTTC

v_gene: TRBV7-3
d_gene: NA
j_gene: TRBJ2-1
abundance: few
CDR3aa: CASSQLLRGSHEQFF
CDR3nt: TGTGCCAGCAGCCAACTATTGCGGGGCTCCCATGAGCAGTTCTTC

v_gene: TRBV30
d_gene: NA
j_gene: TRBJ1-2
abundance: few
CDR3aa: CAWSGYRAFNYGYTF
CDR3nt: TGTGCCTGGAGTGGCTACCGAGCATTTAACTATGGCTACACCTTC

v_gene: TRBV27
d_gene: NA
j_gene: TRBJ2-7
abundance: NA
CDR3aa: CASSRGQSYEQYF
CDR3nt: TGTGCCAGCAGCCGCGGACAGAGCTACGAGCAGTACTTC

v_gene: TRBV4-2
d_gene: TRBD1
j_gene: TRBJ2-3
abundance: NA
CDR3aa: CASSQDQRDRGGTGTQYF
CDR3nt: TGTGCCAGCAGCCAAGATCAGCGGGACAGGGGGGGCACAGGTACGCAGTATTTT

v_gene: TRBV19
d_gene: NA
j_gene: TRBJ1-2
abundance: NA
CDR3aa: CASSMRQEGYTF
CDR3nt: TGTGCCAGTAGTATGCGACAGGAGGGCTACACCTTC